Below, one T cell receptor beta chain is given with its context. Antigen: not known. This record belongs to a study of cytomegalovirus exposure and HLA in healthy donors. Use of 60 Vbeta and 13 Jbeta primers characterized the PCR. The data were produced by immunoSEQ multiplex PCR, yet TCRdb's version contains in-frame clones alone and is incomplete. The sample shows roughly 230,000 clones, about nine tenths of them seen only once. Donors consisted of healthy bone marrow donors. Overall study findings and caveats: A link between a missense DCLRE1C variant and TCR beta V- and J-gene trimming emerged from a later analysis. Analysis performed later showed TCR beta chains linked to HLA being more clonally expanded than equally common others. When presence/absence was analysed, sequencing depth was taken to be roughly uniform across donors.

The CDR3 runs 14 residues. The germline gives CDR1 MNHEY, CDR2 SVGAGI. This receptor was identified in a girl under 10 years old in good health and CMV-seronegative. Sequencing input: PBMCs. The genes are TRBV6-5 and TRBJ2-5; D may be TRBD1 (6 bases). The end of the DNA aligns better with TRBJ2-7, so the J call may be wrong. The DNA for the CDR3 is TGTGCCAGCAGGGAACCGGGACACATCTACGAGCAGTACTTC. Translating it yields CASREPGHIYEQYF.